This record covers a single TCR beta chain. The antigen is undetermined. Relative to the germline gene, one junction end is altered; a read error may explain this. Time point noted: week 23, last vaccination. Doses consisted of 300 ug of mutant IDH1 20-mer peptide each, paired with topical imiquimod. This record belongs to a study of a mutant IDH1 vaccine in newly diagnosed glioma. Data came from immunoSEQ multiplex PCR; TCRdb stores just in-frame clones and leaves some out. The sample contains approximately 43,000 clones, about four fifths of which appear only once. General study findings and limits: The study observed vaccine-induced immune responses in 90% to 95% of patients.

Germline values: CDR1 MNHNY, CDR2 SVGAGI (reference sequence). The CDR3 extends over 13 amino acids. The chain recombines TRBV6-6 with TRBJ1-1; D is unclear. This TCR came from a middle-aged woman with glioma. Some clones in this sample may be carry-over from other donors' samples. This specimen consisted of PBMCs, obtained from a glioma patient whose treatment included an IDH1 peptide vaccine. The CDR3 DNA reads TGTGCCAGCAGATACTCCCGGGCCTCCGAAGCTTTCTTT. Amino acid sequence: CASRYSRASEAFF.